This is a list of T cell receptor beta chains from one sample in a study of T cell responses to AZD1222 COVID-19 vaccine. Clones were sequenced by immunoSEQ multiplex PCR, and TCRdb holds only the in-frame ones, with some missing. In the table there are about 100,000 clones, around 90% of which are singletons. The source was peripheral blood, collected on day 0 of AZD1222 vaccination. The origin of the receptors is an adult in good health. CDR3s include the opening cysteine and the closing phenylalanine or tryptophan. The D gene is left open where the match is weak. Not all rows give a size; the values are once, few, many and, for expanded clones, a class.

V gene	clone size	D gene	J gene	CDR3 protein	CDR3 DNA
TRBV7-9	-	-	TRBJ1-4	CASTPPGDPNEKLFF	TGTGCCAGCACCCCACCGGGGGACCCTAATGAAAAACTGTTTTTT
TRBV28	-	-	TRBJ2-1	CASSLGSSYNEQFF	TGTGCCAGCAGTTTGGGCAGCTCCTACAATGAGCAGTTCTTC
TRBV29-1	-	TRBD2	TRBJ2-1	CSVGAGDYEQFF	TGCAGCGTTGGAGCGGGAGATTATGAGCAGTTCTTC
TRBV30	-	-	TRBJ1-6	CAWRAGTSPLHF	TGTGCCTGGAGAGCAGGGACTTCACCCCTCCACTTT
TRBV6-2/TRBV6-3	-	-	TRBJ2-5	CASSYLIRGMGETQYF	TGTGCCAGCAGTTACTTAATTCGCGGGATGGGCGAGACCCAGTACTTC
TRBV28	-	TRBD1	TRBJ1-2	CASSPGTGDTNYGYTF	TGTGCCAGCAGTCCCGGGACAGGGGACACTAACTATGGCTACACCTTC
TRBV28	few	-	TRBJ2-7	CASSLGGVSSYEQYF	TGTGCCAGCAGTTTAGGCGGAGTCAGCTCCTACGAGCAGTACTTC
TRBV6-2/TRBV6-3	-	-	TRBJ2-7	CASSLEPTGHEQYF	TGTGCCAGCAGTTTGGAACCTACGGGCCACGAGCAGTACTTC
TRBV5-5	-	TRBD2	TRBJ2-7	CASSTLTSGRINEQYF	TGTGCCAGCAGCACCTTAACTAGCGGGAGGATCAACGAGCAGTACTTC
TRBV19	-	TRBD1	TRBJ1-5	CASSSTGVRQPQHF	TGTGCCAGTAGTAGTACAGGGGTGAGGCAGCCCCAGCATTTT
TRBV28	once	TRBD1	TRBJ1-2	CASSRLPGQGSYGYTF	TGTGCCAGCAGTCGATTACCGGGACAGGGTAGCTATGGCTACACCTTC
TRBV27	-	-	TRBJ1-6	CASSLSEQGNSPLHF	TGTGCCAGCAGTTTAAGTGAACAGGGTAATTCACCCCTCCACTTT
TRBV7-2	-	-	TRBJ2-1	CASSLSPSSYNEQFF	TGTGCCAGCAGCTTATCCCCCTCTTCCTACAATGAGCAGTTCTTC
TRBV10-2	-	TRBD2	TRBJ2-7	CASSVGGSPYEQYF	TGCGCCAGCAGTGTTGGCGGGAGCCCATACGAGCAGTACTTC
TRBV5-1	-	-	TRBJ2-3	CASSAVQADTDTQYF	TGCGCCAGCAGCGCGGTCCAGGCCGACACAGATACGCAGTATTTT
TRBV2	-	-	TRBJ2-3	CASRIGTYTDTQYF	TGTGCCAGCAGAATAGGGACCTACACAGATACGCAGTATTTT
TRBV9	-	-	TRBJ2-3	CASSVDYPDTQYF	TGTGCCAGCAGCGTAGATTACCCAGATACGCAGTATTTT
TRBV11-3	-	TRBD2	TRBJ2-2	CASSHGTSGSGELFF	TGTGCCAGCAGCCATGGGACTAGCGGGAGCGGGGAGCTGTTTTTT
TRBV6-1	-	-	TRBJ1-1	CASSEIVDSYTEAFF	TGTGCCAGCAGTGAAATTGTGGACAGTTACACTGAAGCTTTCTTT
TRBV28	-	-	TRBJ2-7	CASSADRRGYEQYF	TGTGCCAGCAGTGCTGACAGAAGGGGCTACGAGCAGTACTTC
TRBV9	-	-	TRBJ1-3	CASSHGGSGNTIYF	TGTGCCAGCAGCCATGGAGGGTCTGGAAACACCATATATTTT
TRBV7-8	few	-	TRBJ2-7	CASSLGGQYEQYF	TGTGCCAGCAGCCTCGGGGGCCAGTACGAGCAGTACTTC
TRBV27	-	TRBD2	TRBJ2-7	CASSTSGTGEQYF	TGTGCCAGCAGTACTAGCGGGACCGGCGAGCAGTACTTC
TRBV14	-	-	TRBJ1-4	CASSQDLQGGEKLFF	TGTGCCAGCAGCCAAGATCTACAGGGAGGGGAAAAACTGTTTTTT
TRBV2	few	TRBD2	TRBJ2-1	CASSAQGLAGFDEQFF	TGTGCCAGCAGTGCTCAAGGACTAGCAGGATTCGATGAGCAGTTCTTC
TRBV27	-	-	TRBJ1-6	CASSLTYNSPLHF	TGTGCCAGCAGTTTAACCTATAATTCACCCCTCCACTTT
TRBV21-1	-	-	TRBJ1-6	CASSKLATALRGGSSPLHF	TGTGCCAGCAGCAAACTGGCGACCGCTCTTCGGGGGGGGAGTTCACCCCTCCACTTT
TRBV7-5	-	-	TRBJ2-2	CARSLTTSENGELFF	TGTGCCAGAAGCTTAACTACTAGCGAGAACGGGGAGCTGTTTTTT
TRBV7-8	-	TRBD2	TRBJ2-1	CASSQGGAAVQFF	TGTGCCAGCAGCCAGGGAGGGGCAGCGGTTCAGTTCTTC
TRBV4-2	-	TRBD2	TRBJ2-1	CASSHGLAGGVYNEQFF	TGTGCCAGCAGCCACGGACTAGCGGGAGGGGTCTACAATGAGCAGTTCTTC
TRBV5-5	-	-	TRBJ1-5	CASSWEGNSNQPQHF	TGTGCCAGCAGCTGGGAGGGGAATAGCAATCAGCCCCAGCATTTT
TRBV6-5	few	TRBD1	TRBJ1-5	CASNFPGGDQPQHF	TGTGCCAGCAATTTCCCAGGGGGGGATCAGCCCCAGCATTTT
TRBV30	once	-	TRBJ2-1	CAWTRPLRGRQFF	TGTGCCTGGACCCGACCATTACGCGGGCGGCAGTTCTTC
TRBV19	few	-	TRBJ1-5	CASNRWDQPQHF	TGTGCCAGTAACAGGTGGGATCAGCCCCAGCATTTT
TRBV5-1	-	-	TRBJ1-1	CASSTERWGYTEAFF	TGCGCCAGCAGCACAGAGAGGTGGGGGTACACTGAAGCTTTCTTT
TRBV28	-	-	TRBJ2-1	CASSPHTEPHEQFF	TGTGCCAGCAGTCCCCATACGGAGCCCCATGAGCAGTTCTTC
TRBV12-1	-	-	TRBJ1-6	CASSSQEGAARGRSPLHF	TGTGCCAGCAGCTCCCAAGAGGGGGCGGCTAGAGGTAGGTCACCCCTCCACTTT
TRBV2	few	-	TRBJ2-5	CASSEVSGLEETQYF	TGTGCCAGCAGTGAAGTCTCGGGTCTGGAAGAGACCCAGTACTTC
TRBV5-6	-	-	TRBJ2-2	CASSLRVPDTGELFF	TGTGCCAGCAGCTTGAGAGTCCCCGACACCGGGGAGCTGTTTTTT
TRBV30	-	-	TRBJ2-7	CAWSQGLLNEQYF	TGTGCCTGGAGTCAGGGACTCCTGAACGAGCAGTACTTC
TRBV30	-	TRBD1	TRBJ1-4	CAWSQGAHEKLFF	TGTGCCTGGAGTCAGGGGGCGCACGAAAAACTGTTTTTT